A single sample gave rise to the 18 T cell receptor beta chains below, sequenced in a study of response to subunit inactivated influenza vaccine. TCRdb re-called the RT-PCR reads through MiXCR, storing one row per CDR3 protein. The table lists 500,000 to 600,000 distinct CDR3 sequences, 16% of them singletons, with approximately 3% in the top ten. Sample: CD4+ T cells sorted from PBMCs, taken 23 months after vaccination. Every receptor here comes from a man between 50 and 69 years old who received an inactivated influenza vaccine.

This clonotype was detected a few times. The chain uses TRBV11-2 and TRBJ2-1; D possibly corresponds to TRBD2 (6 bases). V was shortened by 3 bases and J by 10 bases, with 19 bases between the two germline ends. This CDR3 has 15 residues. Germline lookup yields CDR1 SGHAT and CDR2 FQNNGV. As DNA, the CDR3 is TGTGCCAGCAGCTTGTCGGGACTTAGCGCGGAGGAGCAGTTCTTC. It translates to CASSLSGLSAEEQFF.

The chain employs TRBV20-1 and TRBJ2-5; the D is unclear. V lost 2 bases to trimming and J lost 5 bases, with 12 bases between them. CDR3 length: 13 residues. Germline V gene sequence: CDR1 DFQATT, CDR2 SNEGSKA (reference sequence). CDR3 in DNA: TGCAGTGCTAGACCCCCCGACGGGGAGACCCAGTACTTC. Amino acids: CSARPPDGETQYF.

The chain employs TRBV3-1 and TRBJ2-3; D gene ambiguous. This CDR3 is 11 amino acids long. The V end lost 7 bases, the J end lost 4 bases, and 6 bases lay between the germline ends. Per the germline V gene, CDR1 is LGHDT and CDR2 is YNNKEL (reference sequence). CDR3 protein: CASKRADTQYF. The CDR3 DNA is TGTGCCAGCAAACGCGCAGATACGCAGTATTTT.

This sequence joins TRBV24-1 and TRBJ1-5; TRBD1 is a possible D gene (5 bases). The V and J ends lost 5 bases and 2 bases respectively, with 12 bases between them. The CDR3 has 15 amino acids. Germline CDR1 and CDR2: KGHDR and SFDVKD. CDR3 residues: CATSGGLGGNQPQHF. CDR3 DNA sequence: TGTGCCACCAGTGGGGGACTGGGCGGCAATCAGCCCCAGCATTTT.

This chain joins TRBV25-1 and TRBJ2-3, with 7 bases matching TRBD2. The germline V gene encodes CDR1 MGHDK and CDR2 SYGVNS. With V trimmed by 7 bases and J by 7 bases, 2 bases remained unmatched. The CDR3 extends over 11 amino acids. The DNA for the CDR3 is TGTGCCAGCACCGGGGGGTATACGCAGTATTTT. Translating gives CASTGGYTQYF.

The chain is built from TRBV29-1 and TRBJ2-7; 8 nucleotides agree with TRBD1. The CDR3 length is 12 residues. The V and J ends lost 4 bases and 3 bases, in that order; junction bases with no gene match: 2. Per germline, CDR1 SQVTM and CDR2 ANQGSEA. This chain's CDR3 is CSVGGTGYEQYF. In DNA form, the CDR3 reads TGCAGCGTTGGAGGGACAGGCTACGAGCAGTACTTC.

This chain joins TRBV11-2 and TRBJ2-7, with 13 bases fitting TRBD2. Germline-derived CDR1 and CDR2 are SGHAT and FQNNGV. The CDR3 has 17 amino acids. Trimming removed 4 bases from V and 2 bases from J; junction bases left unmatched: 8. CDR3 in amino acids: CASSSTSGGAFPYEQYF. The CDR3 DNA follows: TGTGCCAGCAGCTCAACTAGCGGGGGGGCCTTCCCCTACGAGCAGTACTTC.

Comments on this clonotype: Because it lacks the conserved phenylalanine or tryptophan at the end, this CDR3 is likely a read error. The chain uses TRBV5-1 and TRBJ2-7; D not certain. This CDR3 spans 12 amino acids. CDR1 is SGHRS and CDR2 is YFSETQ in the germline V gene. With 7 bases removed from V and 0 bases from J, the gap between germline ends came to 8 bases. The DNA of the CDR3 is TGCGCCAGCGGAACAAGCTCCTACGAGCAGTACATC. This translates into CASGTSSYEQYI.

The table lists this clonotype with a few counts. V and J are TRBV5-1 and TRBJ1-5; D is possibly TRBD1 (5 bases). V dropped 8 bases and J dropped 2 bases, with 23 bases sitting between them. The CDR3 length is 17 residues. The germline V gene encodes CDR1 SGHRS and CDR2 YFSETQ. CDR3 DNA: TGCGCCAGAGGGACTTATTTACCGGGACTCGGCAATCAGCCCCAGCATTTT. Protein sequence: CARGTYLPGLGNQPQHF.

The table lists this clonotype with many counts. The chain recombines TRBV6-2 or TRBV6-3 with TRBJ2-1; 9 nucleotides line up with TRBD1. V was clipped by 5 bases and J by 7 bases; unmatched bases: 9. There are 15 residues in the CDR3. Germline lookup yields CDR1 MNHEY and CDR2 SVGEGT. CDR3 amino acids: CASSSPGTGTNEQFF. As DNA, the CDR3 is TGTGCCAGCAGTAGTCCCGGGACAGGGACGAATGAGCAGTTCTTC.

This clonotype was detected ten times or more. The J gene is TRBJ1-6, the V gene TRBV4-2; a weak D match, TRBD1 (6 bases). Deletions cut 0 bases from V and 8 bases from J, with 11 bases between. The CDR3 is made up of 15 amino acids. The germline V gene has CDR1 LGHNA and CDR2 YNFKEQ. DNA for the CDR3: TGTGCCAGCAGCCAAGACGGGGGCCGGGATTCACCCCTCCACTTT. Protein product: CASSQDGGRDSPLHF.

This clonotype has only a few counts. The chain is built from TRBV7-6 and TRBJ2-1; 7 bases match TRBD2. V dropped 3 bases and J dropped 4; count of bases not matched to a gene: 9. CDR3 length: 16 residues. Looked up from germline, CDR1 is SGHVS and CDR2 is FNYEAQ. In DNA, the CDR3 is TGTGCCAGCAGCTTTAACAGCGGGACTCAATACAATGAGCAGTTCTTC. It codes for CASSFNSGTQYNEQFF.

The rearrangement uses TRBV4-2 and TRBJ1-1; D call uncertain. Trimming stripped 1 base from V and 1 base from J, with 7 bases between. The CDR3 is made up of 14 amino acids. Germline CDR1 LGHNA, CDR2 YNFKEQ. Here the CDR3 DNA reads TGTGCCAGCAGCCAAGGCGAAGGGAACACTGAAGCTTTCTTT. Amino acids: CASSQGEGNTEAFF.

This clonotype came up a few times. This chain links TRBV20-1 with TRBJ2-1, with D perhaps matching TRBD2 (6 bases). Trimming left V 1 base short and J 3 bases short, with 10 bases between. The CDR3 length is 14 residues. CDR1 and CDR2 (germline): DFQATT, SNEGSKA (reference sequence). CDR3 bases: TGCAGTGCTAGAGGCGGGACTGACTACAATGAGCAGTTCTTC. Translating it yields CSARGGTDYNEQFF.

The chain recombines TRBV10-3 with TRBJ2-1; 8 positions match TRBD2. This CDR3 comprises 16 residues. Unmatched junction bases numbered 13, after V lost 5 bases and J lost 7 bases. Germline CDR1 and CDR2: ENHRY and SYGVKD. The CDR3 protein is CAISSGGLSRMNEQFF. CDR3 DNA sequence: TGTGCCATCAGTAGCGGGGGCCTCTCGCGGATGAATGAGCAGTTCTTC.

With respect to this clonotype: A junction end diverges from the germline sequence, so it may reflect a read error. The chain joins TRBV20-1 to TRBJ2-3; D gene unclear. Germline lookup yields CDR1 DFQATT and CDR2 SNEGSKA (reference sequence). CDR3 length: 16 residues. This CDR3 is CCARPVAPLIADTQYF. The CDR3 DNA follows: TGCTGTGCTAGACCCGTAGCCCCCCTTATAGCAGATACGCAGTATTTT.

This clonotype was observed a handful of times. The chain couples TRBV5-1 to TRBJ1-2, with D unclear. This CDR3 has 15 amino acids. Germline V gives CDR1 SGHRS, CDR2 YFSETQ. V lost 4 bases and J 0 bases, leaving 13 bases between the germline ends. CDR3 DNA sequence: TGCGCCAGCAGCCCATACAGCGCCTCTAACTATGGCTACACCTTC. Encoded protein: CASSPYSASNYGYTF.

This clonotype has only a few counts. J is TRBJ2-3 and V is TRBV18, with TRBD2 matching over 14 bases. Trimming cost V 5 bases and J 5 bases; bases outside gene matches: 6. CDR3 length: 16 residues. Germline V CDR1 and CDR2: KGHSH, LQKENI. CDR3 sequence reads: CASSSGLAGVGDTQYF. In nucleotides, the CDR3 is TGTGCCAGCTCATCGGGACTAGCGGGAGTTGGAGATACGCAGTATTTT.